This entry is about one TCR beta chain. The target antigen is unknown. This specimen comes from a study of cytomegalovirus exposure and HLA in healthy donors. Study observations and caveats: A missense variant in DCLRE1C was later tied to TCR beta V- and J-gene trimming. The availability of immune exposure information extended only to CMV serostatus. A classifier reportedly called cytomegalovirus status with high sensitivity and specificity.

PCR amplification relied on 60 Vbeta primers (plus 13 Jbeta primers). Authors' processing steps: In a later analysis, of roughly 73 million unique beta chains, roughly 11 million appeared in at least two donors. Generated by immunoSEQ multiplex PCR, the TCRdb table keeps only in-frame clones and is missing some. That table gives V, J and clone size, and the DNA gave D and trimming. Of 40,000 to 55,000 clones detected, roughly 63% appear once; the ten largest clones hold around 13%. Germline V lookup: CDR1 SNHLY, CDR2 FYNNEI. The CDR3 is 16 amino acids. Trimming shortened V by 11 bases and J by 5 bases, and 27 bases separated the two germline ends.

Input material: PBMCs. V usage is TRBV2 and J usage is TRBJ1-1; possible D gene TRBD1, 5 bases. The sequence came from a man in his fifties or sixties in good health and CMV-seropositive. CDR3 DNA sequence: TGTGCCTCCAGACGGGACTCCCAAAGTGGGGAAACTGAAGCTTTCTTT. Its protein is CASRRDSQSGETEAFF.